The entry below describes one TCR beta chain. The antigen it binds to is not known. The sample holds no much larger clone one base away, and base qualities are not on file. TCR beta CDR3 regions were amplified from RNA transcripts. The TCR CDR3 was subjected to a first round of RT-PCR using the HTBI primer set and the Qiagen OneStep RT-PCR kit. Libraries were constructed in a second round of multiplex PCR, after which size selection and purification were performed. Libraries were sequenced paired-end with 100 bp reads on an Illumina HiSeq2000. The paper's data handling went like this. SOAPnuke was used to process the raw data, with reads discarded if the reads contained adapters or uncalled bases, had a mean Phred below 15, or lacked an exact constant-primer or identifier match. High-quality paired reads were merged with COPE v1.2.5, and unique nucleotide sequences were defined as clonotypes. MiTCR v1.1 was used to align clonotypes to the IMGT TRBV, TRBD and TRBJ reference segments. The analysis included only V-J combinations with a frequency above 0.0001, which together covered about 99% of the repertoires. The TCS score was defined as F50 (clonal expansion) divided by E x V (chaos), with BLOSUM62-based TCRdist calculated between CDR3 peptides within each V-J. Welch's t-statistics and random forest reduced 500 to 550 V-J features to 13, which were used in a naive Bayes classifier (R e1071). TCRdb reworked the public reads: Q25 trimming with fastp, MiXCR clone assembly, productive beta chains retained. Records with the same CDR3 protein are collapsed into one entry carrying the most frequent genes and DNA. The V and J calls follow TCRdb's processing rather than the paper's. This sample lists about 640,000 distinct CDR3 sequences; about 14% were detected once. Approximately 13% of the sample belongs to the ten largest clones.

The germline V gene (reference sequence) gives CDR1 as DFQATT and CDR2 as SNEGSKA. Germline trimming amounts to 0 bases on V and 0 bases on J, with 14 as the count of junction bases outside the gene matches. Including the terminal cysteine and phenylalanine, the CDR3 comprises 20 residues. Of all the DNA, just the CDR3 is kept, 60 bases in frame from base 1. This record comes from a study of T cells in Graves' hyperthyroidism and ophthalmopathy (dated by TCRdb to the late 2010s). As for the study more broadly: Peripheral blood was sampled at the time of initial diagnosis, prior to any treatment. The study also compared thyroid tissue and blood T-cell repertoires from more than 5 Graves' hyperthyroidism patients. A discovery cohort of about a hundred patients, about 43 with Graves' ophthalmopathy and approximately 55 with stable Graves' hyperthyroidism, was used to find distinguishing TCR V-J signatures. The 100 or so discovery patients were randomly split 7:3 into training and test sets. Following sampling, methimazole starting at 30 mg daily was given to hyperthyroidism patients, and high-dose intravenous methylprednisolone was given to ophthalmopathy patients. An independent validation cohort of under 20 hyperthyroidism patients and about 16 patients who later progressed to ophthalmopathy tested prospective prediction of ophthalmopathy. According to the paper, TCR Vbeta CDR3 sequencing was carried out on approximately 140 peripheral blood samples, which came from fewer than 50 ophthalmopathy, fewer than 80 hyperthyroidism and some 17 progressor patients.

Moderately to severely active disease, a Clinical Activity Score of at least 3, a NOSPECS grade of at least 4, and a duration under 3 months were present in ophthalmopathy patients. Any patient with an uncontrolled infection, another autoimmune disease, pregnancy or lactation was excluded. Diagnoses were based on clinical symptoms, serum thyroxine and TRAb, thyroid ultrasound and orbital computed tomography. PBMCs were isolated from 7.5 to 10 ml of fresh peripheral blood by Ficoll-Paque density gradient centrifugation. Total RNA was extracted using Trizol reagent, and RNA quality was assessed on an Agilent 2100 Bioanalyzer. Study-level results and caveats: In cross-validation, a model built on a 13 V-J signature told ophthalmopathy apart from stable hyperthyroidism with approximately 91% sensitivity and about 81% specificity, and in testing the same model reached 80%/75%. In validation, the model predicted progression to ophthalmopathy with approximately 71% sensitivity and roughly 72% specificity, a median of about 6.7 months before onset. Sample size was not statistically predetermined, and investigators were not blinded to group allocation. Most expanded thyroid clonotypes (frequency above 0.001) were also detected in blood, suggesting blood repertoires may reflect thyroid immune responses.

The V gene is TRBV20-1 and the J gene is TRBJ2-1, with TRBD2 identical over 10 junction bases. Sequenced input: blood. This sequence was found in a woman aged 45-59 years with Graves' ophthalmopathy. The bases are TGCAGTGCTAGAGATGCCGGGGTAGCGGGAGGAAAAAGCTCCTACAATGAGCAGTTCTTC. This encodes CSARDAGVAGGKSSYNEQFF.